Listed below are T cell receptor beta chains from one sample, sequenced in a study of T-cell memory formation after mild COVID-19. TCRdb fed the 5' RACE reads into MiXCR, producing one record per CDR3 protein. Of around 340,000 distinct CDR3 sequences listed, about 13% are singletons. Material: PBMCs or a T cell subset sorted from them (not recorded which). The receptor set was obtained from a man between 18 and 29 years old who had mild COVID-19 (a few samples of this study predate the infection). Cell type and time point are not known. The CDR3 runs from the conserved cysteine through the conserved F or W. Fields, in order: J gene, clone size, CDR3 length, D gene, V gene, CDR3 protein, CDR3 DNA. A D gene is named only where the DNA matches it firmly. Not every row has a clone size; where given, it reads once, few, many or a size class.

TRBJ2-3 | many | 15 | TRBD2 | TRBV7-2 | CASRIGLAGAYTQYF | TGTGCCAGCAGGATCGGACTAGCGGGGGCATATACGCAGTATTTT
TRBJ2-3 | many | 13 | . | TRBV7-6 | CASSVGHTDTQYF | TGTGCCAGCAGCGTCGGGCACACAGATACGCAGTATTTT
TRBJ2-3 | few | 16 | TRBD2 | TRBV5-1 | CASSLPGTSGGDTQYF | TGCGCCAGCAGCTTACCCGGGACTAGCGGGGGGGATACGCAGTATTTT
TRBJ2-7 | . | 15 | . | TRBV9 | CASSVAGTGRTEQYF | TGTGCCAGCAGCGTAGCGGGGACGGGGAGAACCGAGCAGTACTTC
TRBJ1-2 | . | 14 | TRBD1 | TRBV12-3/TRBV12-4 | CASSVGQGIEGYTF | TGTGCCAGCAGTGTGGGACAGGGAATCGAGGGCTACACCTTC
TRBJ2-6 | . | 17 | TRBD1 | TRBV18 | CASSPRTGPSGANVLTF | TGTGCCAGCTCACCGAGGACAGGGCCTTCTGGGGCCAACGTCCTGACTTTC
TRBJ2-1 | . | 17 | . | TRBV4-3 | CASSQEVPTRSYNEQFF | TGCGCCAGCAGCCAAGAGGTTCCAACGCGCTCCTACAATGAGCAGTTCTTC
TRBJ2-5 | few | 13 | . | TRBV7-9 | CASSSGPIVPQYF | TGTGCCAGCAGCTCGGGACCTATTGTGCCCCAGTACTTC
TRBJ1-4 | few | 12 | TRBD1 | TRBV15 | CATSRAGGQLFF | TGTGCCACCAGCAGAGCAGGGGGTCAACTGTTTTTT
TRBJ1-1 | few | 12 | . | TRBV5-1 | CASANGYTEAFF | TGCGCCAGCGCTAATGGCTACACTGAAGCTTTCTTT
TRBJ2-1 | few | 14 | . | TRBV4-1 | CASSQDLVYNEQFF | TGCGCCAGCAGCCAAGATCTTGTCTACAATGAGCAGTTCTTC
TRBJ2-7 | . | 15 | . | TRBV10-3 | CATLQGAGVSYEQYF | TGTGCCACCCTCCAGGGGGCGGGGGTCTCCTACGAGCAGTACTTC
TRBJ2-5 | many | 14 | TRBD1 | TRBV5-1 | CASSRRQGQETQYF | TGCGCCAGCTCCCGTCGACAGGGGCAAGAGACCCAGTACTTC
TRBJ2-2 | . | 17 | TRBD2 | TRBV4-3 | CASSQYLAGGNTGELFF | TGCGCCAGCAGCCAGTACCTAGCGGGGGGGAACACCGGGGAGCTGTTTTTT
TRBJ1-2 | few | 11 | . | TRBV2 | CASSTGYRNTF | TGTGCCAGCAGTACAGGGTACCGCAACACCTTC
TRBJ2-1 | few | 16 | TRBD2 | TRBV20-1 | CSARDSGGALVDEQFF | TGCAGTGCTAGAGATTCCGGGGGGGCTCTCGTCGATGAGCAGTTCTTC
TRBJ2-7 | . | 13 | . | TRBV4-3 | CASSHPGSYEQYF | TGCGCCAGCAGCCATCCGGGCTCCTACGAGCAGTACTTC
TRBJ2-7 | . | 15 | . | TRBV7-2 | CASSLGRGQSYEQYF | TGTGCCAGCAGCTTAGGGCGGGGGCAGAGCTACGAGCAGTACTTC
TRBJ1-1 | few | 14 | . | TRBV5-1 | CASCLAQMNTEAFF | TGCGCCAGCTGCTTGGCTCAGATGAACACTGAAGCTTTCTTT
TRBJ1-5 | . | 12 | . | TRBV12-3/TRBV12-4 | CASSLKNQPQHF | TGTGCCAGCAGTTTAAAAAATCAGCCCCAGCATTTT
TRBJ2-3 | . | 18 | TRBD2 | TRBV6-2/TRBV6-3 | CASSYSPTSGDSTDTQYF | TGTGCCAGCAGTTACTCTCCTACTAGCGGGGATTCCACAGATACGCAGTATTTT
TRBJ1-5 | . | 15 | . | TRBV30 | CAWTRGGEGNQPQHF | TGTGCCTGGACAAGGGGGGGCGAGGGCAATCAGCCCCAGCATTTT
TRBJ2-3 | many | 14 | TRBD1 | TRBV12-3/TRBV12-4 | CASTGTGGTDTQYF | TGTGCCAGCACCGGAACAGGGGGTACAGATACGCAGTATTTT
TRBJ2-4 | many | 14 | . | TRBV12-3/TRBV12-4 | CASKLRGSVDIQYF | TGTGCCAGCAAATTAAGGGGGTCTGTTGACATTCAGTACTTC
TRBJ1-5 | . | 17 | TRBD1 | TRBV2 | CASREQGLGYSNQPQHF | TGTGCCAGCAGAGAACAGGGGTTAGGATATAGCAATCAGCCCCAGCATTTT
TRBJ2-5 | few | 15 | . | TRBV6-5 | CASRFLRRSQETQYF | TGTGCCAGCAGGTTCTTGAGGCGGAGCCAAGAGACCCAGTACTTC